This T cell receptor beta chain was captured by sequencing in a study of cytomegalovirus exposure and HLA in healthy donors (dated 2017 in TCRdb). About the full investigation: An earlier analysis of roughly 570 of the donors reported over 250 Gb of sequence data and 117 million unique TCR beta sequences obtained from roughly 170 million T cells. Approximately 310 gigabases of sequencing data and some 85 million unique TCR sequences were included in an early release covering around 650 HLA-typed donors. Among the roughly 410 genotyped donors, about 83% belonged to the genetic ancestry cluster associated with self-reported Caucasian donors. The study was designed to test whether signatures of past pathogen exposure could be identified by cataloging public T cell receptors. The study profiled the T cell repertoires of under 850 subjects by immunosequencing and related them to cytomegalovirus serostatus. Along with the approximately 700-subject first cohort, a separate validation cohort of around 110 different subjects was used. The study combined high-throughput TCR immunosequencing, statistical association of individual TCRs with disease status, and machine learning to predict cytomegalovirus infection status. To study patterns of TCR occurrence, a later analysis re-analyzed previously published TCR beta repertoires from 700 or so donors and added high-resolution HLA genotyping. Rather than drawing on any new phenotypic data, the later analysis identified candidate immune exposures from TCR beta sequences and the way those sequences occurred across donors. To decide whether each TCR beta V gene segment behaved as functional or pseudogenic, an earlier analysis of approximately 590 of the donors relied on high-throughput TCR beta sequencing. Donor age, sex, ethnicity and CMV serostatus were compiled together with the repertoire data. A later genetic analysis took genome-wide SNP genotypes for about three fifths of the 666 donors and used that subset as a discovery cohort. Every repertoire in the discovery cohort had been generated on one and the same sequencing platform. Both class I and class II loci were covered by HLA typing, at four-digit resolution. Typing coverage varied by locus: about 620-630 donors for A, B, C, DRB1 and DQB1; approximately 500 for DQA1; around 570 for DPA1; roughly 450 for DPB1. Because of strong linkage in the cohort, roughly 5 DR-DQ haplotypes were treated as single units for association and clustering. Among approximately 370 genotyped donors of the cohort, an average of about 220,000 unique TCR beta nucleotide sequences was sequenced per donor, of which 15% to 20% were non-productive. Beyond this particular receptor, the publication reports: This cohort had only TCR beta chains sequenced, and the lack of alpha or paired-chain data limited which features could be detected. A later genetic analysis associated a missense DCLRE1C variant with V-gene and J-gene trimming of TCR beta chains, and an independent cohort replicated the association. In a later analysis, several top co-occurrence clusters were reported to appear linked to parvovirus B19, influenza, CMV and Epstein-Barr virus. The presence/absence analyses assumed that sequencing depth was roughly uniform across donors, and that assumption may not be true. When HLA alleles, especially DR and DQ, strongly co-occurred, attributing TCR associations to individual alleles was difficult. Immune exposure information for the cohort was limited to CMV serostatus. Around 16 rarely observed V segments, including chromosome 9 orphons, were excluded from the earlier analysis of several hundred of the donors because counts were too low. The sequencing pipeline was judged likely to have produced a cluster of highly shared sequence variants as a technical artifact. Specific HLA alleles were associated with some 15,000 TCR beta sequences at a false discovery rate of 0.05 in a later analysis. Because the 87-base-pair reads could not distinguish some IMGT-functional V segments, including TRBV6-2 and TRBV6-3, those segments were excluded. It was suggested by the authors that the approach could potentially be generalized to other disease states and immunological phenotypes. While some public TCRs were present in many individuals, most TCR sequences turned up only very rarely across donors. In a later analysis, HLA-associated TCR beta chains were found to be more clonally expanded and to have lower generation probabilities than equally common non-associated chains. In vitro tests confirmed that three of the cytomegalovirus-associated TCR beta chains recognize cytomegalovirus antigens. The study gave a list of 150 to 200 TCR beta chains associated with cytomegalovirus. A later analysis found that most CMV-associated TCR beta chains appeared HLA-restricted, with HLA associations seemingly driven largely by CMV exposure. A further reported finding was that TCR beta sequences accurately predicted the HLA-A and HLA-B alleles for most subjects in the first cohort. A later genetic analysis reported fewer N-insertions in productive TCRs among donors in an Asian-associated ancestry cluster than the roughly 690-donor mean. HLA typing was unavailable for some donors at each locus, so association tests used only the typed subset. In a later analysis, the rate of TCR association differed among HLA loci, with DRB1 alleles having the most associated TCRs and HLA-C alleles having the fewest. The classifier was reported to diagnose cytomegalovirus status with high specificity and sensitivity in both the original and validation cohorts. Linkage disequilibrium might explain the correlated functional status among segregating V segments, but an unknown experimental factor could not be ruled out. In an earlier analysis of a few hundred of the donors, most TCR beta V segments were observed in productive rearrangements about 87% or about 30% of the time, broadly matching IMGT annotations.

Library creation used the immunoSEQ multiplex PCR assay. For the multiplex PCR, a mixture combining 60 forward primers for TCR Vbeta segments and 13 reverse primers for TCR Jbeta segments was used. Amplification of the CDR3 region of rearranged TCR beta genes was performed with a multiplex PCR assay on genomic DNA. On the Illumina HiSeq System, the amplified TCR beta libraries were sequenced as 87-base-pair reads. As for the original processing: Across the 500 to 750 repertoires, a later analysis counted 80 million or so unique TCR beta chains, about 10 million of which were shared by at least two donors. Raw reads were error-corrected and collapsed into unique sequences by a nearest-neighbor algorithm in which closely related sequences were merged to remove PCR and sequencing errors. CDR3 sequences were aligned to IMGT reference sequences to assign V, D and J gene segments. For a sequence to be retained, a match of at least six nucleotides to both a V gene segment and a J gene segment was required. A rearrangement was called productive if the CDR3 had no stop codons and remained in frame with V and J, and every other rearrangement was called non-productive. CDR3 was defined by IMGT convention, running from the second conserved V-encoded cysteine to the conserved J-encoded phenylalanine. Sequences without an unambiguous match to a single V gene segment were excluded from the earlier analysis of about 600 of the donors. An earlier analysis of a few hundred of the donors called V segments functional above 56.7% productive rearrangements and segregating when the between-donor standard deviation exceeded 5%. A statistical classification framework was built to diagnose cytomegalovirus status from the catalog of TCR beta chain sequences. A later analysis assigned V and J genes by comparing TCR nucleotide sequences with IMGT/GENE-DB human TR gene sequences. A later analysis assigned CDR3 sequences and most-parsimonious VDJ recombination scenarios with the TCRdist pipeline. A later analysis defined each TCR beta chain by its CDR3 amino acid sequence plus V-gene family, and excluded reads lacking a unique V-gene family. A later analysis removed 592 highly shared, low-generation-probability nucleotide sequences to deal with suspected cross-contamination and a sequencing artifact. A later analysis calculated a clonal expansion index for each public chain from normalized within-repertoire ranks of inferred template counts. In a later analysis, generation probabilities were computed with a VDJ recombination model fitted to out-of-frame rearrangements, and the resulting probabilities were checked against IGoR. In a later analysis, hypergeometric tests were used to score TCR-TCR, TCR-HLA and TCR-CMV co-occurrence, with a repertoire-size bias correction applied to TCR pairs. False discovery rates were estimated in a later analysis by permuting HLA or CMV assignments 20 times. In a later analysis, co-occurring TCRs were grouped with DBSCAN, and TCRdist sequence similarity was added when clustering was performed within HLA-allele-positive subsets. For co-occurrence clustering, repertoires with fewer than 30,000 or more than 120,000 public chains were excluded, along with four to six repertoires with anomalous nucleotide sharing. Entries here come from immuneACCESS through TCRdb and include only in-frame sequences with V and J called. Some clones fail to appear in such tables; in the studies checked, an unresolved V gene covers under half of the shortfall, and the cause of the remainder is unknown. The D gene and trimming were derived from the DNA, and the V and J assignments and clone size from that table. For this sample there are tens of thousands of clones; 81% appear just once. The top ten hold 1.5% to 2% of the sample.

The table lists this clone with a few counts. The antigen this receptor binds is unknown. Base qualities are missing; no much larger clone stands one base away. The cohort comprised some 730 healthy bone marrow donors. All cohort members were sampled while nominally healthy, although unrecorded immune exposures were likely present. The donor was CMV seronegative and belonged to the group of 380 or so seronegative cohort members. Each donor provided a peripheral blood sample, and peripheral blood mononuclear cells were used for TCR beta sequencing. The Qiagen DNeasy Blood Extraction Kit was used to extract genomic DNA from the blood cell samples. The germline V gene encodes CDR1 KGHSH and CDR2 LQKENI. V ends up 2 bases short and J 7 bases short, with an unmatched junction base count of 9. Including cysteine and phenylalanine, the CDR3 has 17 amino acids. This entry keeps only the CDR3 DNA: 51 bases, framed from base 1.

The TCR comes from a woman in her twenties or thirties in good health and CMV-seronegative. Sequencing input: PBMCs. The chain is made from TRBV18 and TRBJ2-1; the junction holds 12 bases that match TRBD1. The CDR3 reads CASSPTTPGQGANEQFF. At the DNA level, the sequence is TGTGCCAGCTCACCAACCACCCCGGGACAGGGGGCAAATGAGCAGTTCTTC.